This TCR beta chain was identified in a study of cytotoxic CD8 clonotypes in ibrutinib-treated CLL. Study overall: Investigators reported about 25 partial and 2 complete responses; after median about six years, approximately 15 patients remained remitted and around twelve progressed. Response sampling came at median about a year of treatment, ranging about 6 to 36 months. General study points: Treatment saw public clonotypes, which were uncommon, either contract or stay stable. Clonality, elevated at ibrutinib response, dropped back toward baseline at progression.

Concerning this clone itself: Its antigen remains unidentified.

TCRdb keeps only in-frame clones here, not all; method: immunoSEQ multiplex PCR. This sample has some 200,000 clones, with 70% to 75% found just once. Germline-derived CDR1 and CDR2 are GTSNPN and SVGIG (reference sequence). The CDR3 has 14 amino acids. Trimming removed 0 bases at V and 5 bases at J, with 13 bases between. The chain recombines TRBV30 with TRBJ2-5; D possibly corresponds to TRBD1 (6 bases). The clonotype was recovered from a human donor with chronic lymphocytic leukemia. This material consisted of PBMCs, taken after 12 months of ibrutinib treatment. The CDR3 DNA reads as TGTGCCTGGAGTGTACCCTACAGGGCCGAGACCCAGTACTTC. Its translation is CAWSVPYRAETQYF.